Listed below are T cell receptor beta chains from one sample, sequenced in a study of blood T cell repertoires in COVID-19. The method was immunoSEQ multiplex PCR; TCRdb's version includes in-frame clones alone and lacks a portion of them. In the table there are some 320,000 clones, roughly 90% of which are singletons. Sequenced input: PBMCs or T cells enriched from blood (not recorded which). These receptors all come from a woman aged 45-65 years who had been exposed to COVID-19. CDR3s include the opening cysteine and the closing phenylalanine or tryptophan. Size values are once, few and many counts, or a class for expanded clones, and some rows have none.

j_gene | v_gene | abundance | CDR3aa
TRBJ2-1 | TRBV12-3/TRBV12-4 | NA | CASSLSGGEQFF
TRBJ1-1 | TRBV10-3 | NA | CAIRSDRNTEAFF
TRBJ1-5 | TRBV28 | NA | CASSLGTGQQPQHF
TRBJ2-3 | TRBV5-6 | NA | CASSSQGGGTDTQYF
TRBJ1-1 | TRBV6-1 | NA | CASSESRFMNTEAFF
TRBJ1-1 | TRBV15 | once | CATSRDRQGGAFF
TRBJ1-2 | TRBV7-2 | NA | CASSLRVSNYGYTF
TRBJ2-6 | TRBV27 | NA | CASRQGQGSSGANVLTF
TRBJ1-6 | TRBV19 | few | CASSISEGAYNSPLHF
TRBJ1-1 | TRBV7-9 | few | CASSEKNTEAFF
TRBJ2-4 | TRBV6-1 | NA | CASSAQGLAGGSIQYF
TRBJ1-2 | TRBV5-6 | NA | CASSARQGGYTF
TRBJ1-5 | TRBV23-1 | NA | CASSPGTASYSNQPQHF
TRBJ1-1 | TRBV5-4 | NA | CASTDRKRGSEAFF
TRBJ1-6 | TRBV19 | once | CASRGAINNSPLHF
TRBJ2-7 | TRBV28 | NA | CASGRGGNNLYEQYF
TRBJ1-1 | TRBV2 | NA | CASSAQGAEAFF
TRBJ1-6 | TRBV2 | NA | CASIGGSLGNYSPLHF
TRBJ1-5 | TRBV28 | NA | CASSFPAGTGGNQPQHF
TRBJ1-6 | TRBV30 | few | CAWSGNEDFGSGSSPLHF